This entry lists 22 T cell receptor beta chains sequenced from one sample in a study of OX40 agonist ivuxolimab in advanced cancers. Generated by immunoSEQ multiplex PCR, the TCRdb table keeps only in-frame clones and is missing some. The table has tens of thousands of clones, approximately 81% seen once. The material sequenced was CD4+ or CD8+ T cells sorted from blood, taken in a trial of the OX40 agonist ivuxolimab. The source of these receptors is an adult with an advanced solid tumor such as melanoma, head and neck, liver or kidney cancer.

The J gene is TRBJ1-6, the V gene TRBV11-1; 7 bases agree with TRBD1. The CDR3 consists of 15 residues. Germline V gene sequence: CDR1 SGHAT, CDR2 FQDESV (reference sequence). V was pared by 4 bases and J by 7 bases, with 7 bases of the junction left unmatched. CDR3 sequence (DNA): TGTGCCAGCAGCTCTACAGAGGACAGGAATTCACCCCTCCACTTT. Residues: CASSSTEDRNSPLHF.

This chain links TRBV6-5 with TRBJ1-1, with a tentative D call TRBD1 (5 bases). V shed 0 bases and J shed 1 base, with 9 bases lying between them. Germline loops: CDR1 MNHEY, CDR2 SVGAGI. The CDR3 is made up of 15 amino acids. CDR3 DNA: TGTGCCAGCAGTTACTCGAATCAGGGGAACACTGAAGCTTTCTTT. Its protein is CASSYSNQGNTEAFF.

The chain joins TRBV5-1 to TRBJ2-3, with 9 bases aligning to TRBD1. The germline V gene has CDR1 SGHRS and CDR2 YFSETQ. Trimming took 3 bases from V and 4 from J; bases not matched to a gene: 6. This CDR3 spans 15 amino acids. The CDR3 DNA reads as TGCGCCAGCAGCTCCAACAGGGGGCTCGCAGATACGCAGTATTTT. Protein: CASSSNRGLADTQYF.

V gene TRBV27 combines with J gene TRBJ1-1; the D gene is possibly TRBD1 (5 bases). The CDR3 sequence is 14 residues long. With 3 bases removed from V and 0 bases from J, the gap between germline ends came to 8 bases. CDR1 and CDR2 (germline): MNHEY, SMNVEV (reference sequence). In nucleotides, the CDR3 is TGTGCCAGCAGTTTGGGGGGGTTGAACACTGAAGCTTTCTTT. This sequence encodes CASSLGGLNTEAFF.

This clone has just one count. Here the CDR3 reads CASSPTSGLNYEQYF. CDR3 DNA: TGTGCCAGCAGCCCGACTAGCGGGCTAAACTACGAGCAGTACTTC. This chain connects TRBV7-8 to TRBJ2-7, with 10 bases aligning to TRBD2. Germline CDR1 SGHVS, CDR2 FQNEAQ. This CDR3 spans 15 amino acids. The J segment lost 3 bases and the V segment lost 5 bases, leaving 7 bases of the junction unmatched.

V gene TRBV6-6 combines with J gene TRBJ1-1; D might be TRBD1 (5 bases). CDR1 is MNHNY, CDR2 SVGAGI, per germline (reference sequence). This CDR3 contains 12 residues. Trimming removed 6 bases from V and 8 bases from J, with 13 bases in between. For the CDR3, the DNA is TGTGCCAGCAGCCCGGGACTTGGGGAAGCTTTCTTT. Translated: CASSPGLGEAFF.

The V and J genes are TRBV9 and TRBJ2-1; a possible D gene is TRBD2 (5 bases). Germline V gene sequence: CDR1 SGDLS, CDR2 YYNGEE. Trimming took 3 bases from V and 4 from J, leaving 8 bases between them. This CDR3 region has 13 residues. DNA for the CDR3: TGTGCCAGCAGCGGACTACGTTACAATGAGCAGTTCTTC. It yields the protein CASSGLRYNEQFF.

The rearrangement links TRBV7-2 to TRBJ2-7; D perhaps matches TRBD2 (6 bases). The CDR3 is made up of 14 amino acids. Per germline, CDR1 SGHTA and CDR2 FQGNSA. V dropped 5 bases and J dropped 3 bases, with 14 bases sitting between them. As DNA, the CDR3 is TGTGCCAGCAGCGCCGGGACTTACGGCTACGAGCAGTACTTC. As protein: CASSAGTYGYEQYF.

The rearrangement links TRBV29-1 to TRBJ2-3; 8 nucleotides align to TRBD2. Per germline, CDR1 SQVTM and CDR2 ANQGSEA. The CDR3 consists of 17 residues. Trimming removed 5 bases from V and 1 base from J; junction bases left unmatched: 14. CDR3: CSVTGLVNRWGTDTQYF. CDR3 coding DNA: TGCAGCGTTACGGGACTAGTAAATAGATGGGGCACAGATACGCAGTATTTT.

The CDR3 loop reads CASSFGDSGENTEAFF. The CDR3 region has the DNA TGTGCCAGCAGCTTCGGGGACAGTGGGGAGAACACTGAAGCTTTCTTT. J is TRBJ1-1 and V is TRBV7-6; 7 positions agree with TRBD1. CDR1 is SGHVS, CDR2 FNYEAQ, per germline. V was pared by 3 bases and J by 1 base, with 8 bases of the junction left unmatched. The CDR3 contains 16 residues. The full variable domain, with the rest looked up from reference TRBV7-6 and TRBJ1-1, is GAGVSQSPRYKVTKRGQDVALRCDPISGHVSLYWYRQALGQGPEFLTYFNYEAQQDKSGLPNDRFSAERPEGSISTLTIQRTEQRDSAMYRCASSFGDSGENTEAFFGQGTRLTVV.

The sample holds a few counts of this clone. The germline gene is not matched at one end of the junction; a read error may be the cause. Other nucleotide sequences in the sample specify the same CDR3. V is TRBV11-2 and J is TRBJ2-7, with D uncertain. CDR1 is SGHAT, CDR2 FQNNGV, per germline. The CDR3 has 12 amino acids. CDR3 sequence reads: CASSLDSYEQYF. The CDR3 DNA reads as TGTGCCAGCAGTTTAGATAGCTACGAGCAGTACTTC.

This chain uses TRBV28 with TRBJ2-3; 9 bases align to TRBD2. The CDR3 extends over 16 amino acids. The V and J ends lost 3 bases and 1 base, in that order; junction bases with no gene match: 5. Germline lookup yields CDR1 MDHEN and CDR2 SYDVKM. The CDR3 coding sequence is TGTGCCAGCAGTTTCCCAGCGGGAGGAGGCACAGATACGCAGTATTTT. This codes for CASSFPAGGGTDTQYF.

This clone was observed a single time. The gene calls are TRBV5-1 and TRBJ2-2; TRBD2 matches at 14 bases. The V and J ends lost 4 bases and 5 bases, in that order; junction bases with no gene match: 7. Germline CDR1 and CDR2: SGHRS and YFSETQ. The CDR3 contains 17 residues. CDR3 in DNA: TGCGCCAGCAGCCTGGGACTAGCGGGGGTGCGGACCGGGGAGCTGTTTTTT. Translated, it gives CASSLGLAGVRTGELFF.

This clone was seen more than once but under ten times. The chain links TRBV7-3 to TRBJ2-1, with 7 bases identical to TRBD2. Germline CDR1 and CDR2: SGHTA and FQGTGA. This CDR3 region has 12 residues. V trimming: 2 bases; J trimming: 9 bases; junction bases outside the gene matches: 1. The CDR3 is CASSLGGGEQFF. As DNA, the CDR3 is TGTGCCAGCAGCTTAGGCGGGGGTGAGCAGTTCTTC.

The genes are TRBV7-9 and TRBJ2-1; no reliable D call. Germline V gene sequence: CDR1 SEHNR, CDR2 FQNEAQ (reference sequence). Trimming left V 5 bases short and J 0 bases short, with 5 bases between. The CDR3 runs to 13 residues. The CDR3 DNA sequence: TGTGCCAGCAGCCCGAGCTCCTACAATGAGCAGTTCTTC. This codes for CASSPSSYNEQFF.

The V and J genes are TRBV9 and TRBJ2-3; TRBD1 matches at 7 bases. Unmatched junction bases numbered 9, after V lost 3 bases and J lost 2 bases. CDR1 and CDR2 (germline): SGDLS, YYNGEE. CDR3 length equals 16 residues. CDR3 coding DNA: TGTGCCAGCAGCGAGCGGACAGGAGGAGACACAGATACGCAGTATTTT. Residues: CASSERTGGDTDTQYF. Using reference TRBV9 and TRBJ2-3 for the parts outside the CDR3, the full variable domain is DSGVTQTPKHLITATGQRVTLRCSPRSGDLSVYWYQQSLDQGLQFLIQYYNGEERAKGNILERFSAQQFPDLHSELNLSSLELGDSALYFCASSERTGGDTDTQYFGPGTRLTVL.

The CDR3 loop is CSVEGGRLAGGPSSTDTQYF. DNA for the CDR3: TGCAGCGTTGAAGGGGGGAGACTAGCGGGAGGGCCCTCTAGCACAGATACGCAGTATTTT. V usage is TRBV29-1 and J usage is TRBJ2-3; the match to TRBD2 covers 14 bases. Germline CDR1 SQVTM, CDR2 ANQGSEA. V dropped 1 base and J dropped 0; count of bases not matched to a gene: 12. This CDR3 has 20 residues.

The chain uses TRBV27 and TRBJ1-5; D is undetermined. The CDR3 loop spans 12 amino acids. Trimming took 8 bases from V and 0 from J, leaving 5 bases between them. From germline, CDR1 is MNHEY and CDR2 SMNVEV (reference sequence). The chain's CDR3 is CASGNSNQPQHF. The CDR3 DNA follows: TGTGCCAGCGGAAATAGCAATCAGCCCCAGCATTTT.

The genes are TRBV21-1 and TRBJ2-7; TRBD2 is taken as the D call from the table, unchecked against the DNA. TRBV21-1 has pseudogene status. CDR3 length: 14 amino acids. The CDR3 reads CASSASGLSYEQYF. The CDR3 nucleotides read TGTGCCAGCAGCGCTAGCGGGTTATCCTACGAGCAGTACTTC.

This chain connects TRBV4-2 to TRBJ2-5; D is uncertain. Germline values: CDR1 LGHNA, CDR2 YNFKEQ. CDR3 length: 15 residues. Trimming shortened V by 3 bases and J by 5 bases, and 16 bases separated the two germline ends. Written as DNA, the CDR3 is TGTGCCAGCAGCCACGCCGTAGGGTCTGTGGAGACCCAGTACTTC. It encodes CASSHAVGSVETQYF.

The chain recombines TRBV6-4 with TRBJ1-1; 10 nucleotides agree with TRBD1. V was clipped by 4 bases and J by 5 bases; unmatched bases: 7. The CDR3 extends over 15 amino acids. Germline V gene sequence: CDR1 MRHNA, CDR2 SNTAGT. The CDR3 DNA reads as TGTGCCAGCAGTGTCTATGGACAGGGGGGGACTGAAGCTTTCTTT. Protein: CASSVYGQGGTEAFF.

The V and J genes are TRBV28 and TRBJ2-1; D may correspond to TRBD1 or TRBD2 (6 bases each). Between the trimmed V and J ends, which lost 7 bases and 4 bases, there was a span of 35 bases. Per germline, CDR1 MDHEN and CDR2 SYDVKM. This CDR3 comprises 21 residues. CDR3 bases: TGTGCCAGCACCTCTACTCGACGGGGGCTTAAAATCGGGAGCTTTTACAATGAGCAGTTCTTC. As protein: CASTSTRRGLKIGSFYNEQFF.